In its sample, the clone carrying this T cell receptor beta chain was seen once. This entry is derived from a study of technical replicates of blood from several donors. CDR1 is MGHRA, CDR2 YSYEKL, per germline. CDR3 length: 15 residues. The V gene lost 1 base and the J gene lost 5 bases, with 12 bases spanning the gap. This table comes from immunoSEQ multiplex PCR, and its TCRdb copy is limited to in-frame clones, with some not included. There are about 13,000 clones in the sample; 79% occur only once, and roughly 12% lies in the top ten. The source is a human donor in good health. V is TRBV4-1 and J is TRBJ1-5; unclear D gene. Specimen: PBMCs. For the CDR3, the DNA is TGCGCCAGCAGCCAAGTTTCAGGTCCCTATCAGCCCCAGCATTTT. Translation: CASSQVSGPYQPQHF.